A selection of T cell receptor beta chains follows, all from one sample in a study of PD-L1 blockade in urothelial cancer. Sequenced by immunoSEQ multiplex PCR; TCRdb stores in-frame clones only, minus some. This repertoire shows tens of thousands of clones, 70% to 90% found once; its top ten account for over 1.5%. The source material was PBMCs, sampled around atezolizumab (anti-PD-L1) treatment. These receptors were taken from a man aged 50-59 years with urothelial cancer. CDR3s include the opening cysteine and the closing phenylalanine or tryptophan. Each record gives: V gene, J gene, D gene, clone size, CDR3 protein, CDR3 DNA. D genes are given only for firm matches. The listing skips clone size in some rows; elsewhere it reads once, few, many or a size class.

V: TRBV2; J: TRBJ1-2; D: TRBD1; size: NA; CDR3: CASWPGQGARRCYTF; DNA: TGTGCCAGCTGGCCCGGACAGGGGGCTCGGCGTTGCTACACCTTC
V: TRBV28; J: TRBJ1-5; D: NA; size: NA; CDR3: CASSLLGAHQPQHF; DNA: TGTGCCAGCAGTTTATTGGGGGCGCATCAGCCCCAGCATTTT
V: TRBV19; J: TRBJ2-1; D: TRBD2; size: few; CDR3: CASSELAGGHYNEQFF; DNA: TGTGCCAGTAGTGAGCTAGCGGGGGGCCACTACAATGAGCAGTTCTTC
V: TRBV4-3; J: TRBJ2-6; D: NA; size: NA; CDR3: CASSQVQGSGANVLTF; DNA: TGCGCCAGCAGCCAAGTACAGGGTTCTGGGGCCAACGTCCTGACTTTC
V: TRBV12-5; J: TRBJ1-5; D: TRBD1; size: NA; CDR3: CASGLGQGLNQPQHF; DNA: TGTGCTAGTGGTTTGGGACAGGGCCTCAATCAGCCCCAGCATTTT
V: TRBV29-1; J: TRBJ2-1; D: TRBD2; size: NA; CDR3: CSAWGGWTPDSYNEQFF; DNA: TGCAGCGCTTGGGGGGGGTGGACGCCCGATTCCTACAATGAGCAGTTCTTC
V: TRBV5-1; J: TRBJ2-5; D: TRBD2; size: NA; CDR3: CASSLRLAGFQETQYF; DNA: TGCGCCAGCAGCTTGAGGCTAGCGGGCTTCCAAGAGACCCAGTACTTC
V: TRBV6-5; J: TRBJ2-1; D: TRBD1; size: NA; CDR3: CASRQDRGTYNEQFF; DNA: TGTGCCAGCAGGCAGGACAGGGGGACCTACAATGAGCAGTTCTTC
V: TRBV9; J: TRBJ2-1; D: TRBD1; size: NA; CDR3: CASSVLGQGYNEQFF; DNA: TGTGCCAGCAGCGTCCTGGGACAGGGTTACAATGAGCAGTTCTTC
V: TRBV6-6; J: TRBJ1-5; D: NA; size: NA; CDR3: CASSKGTDSNQPQHF; DNA: TGTGCCAGCAGTAAAGGGACTGATAGCAATCAGCCCCAGCATTTT
V: TRBV12-5; J: TRBJ1-1; D: TRBD1; size: NA; CDR3: CASGLVTGQGKAFF; DNA: TGTGCTAGTGGTTTGGTAACGGGACAGGGGAAAGCTTTCTTT
V: TRBV4-3; J: TRBJ1-2; D: TRBD1; size: NA; CDR3: CASSQDRGRDGYTF; DNA: TGCGCCAGCAGCCAAGACAGGGGGCGAGATGGCTACACCTTC
V: TRBV2; J: TRBJ1-1; D: NA; size: NA; CDR3: CASVGGVFEAFF; DNA: TGTGCCAGCGTTGGAGGGGTGTTTGAAGCTTTCTTT
V: TRBV6-1; J: TRBJ2-3; D: NA; size: NA; CDR3: CASTPGFPDTQYF; DNA: TGTGCCAGCACCCCAGGGTTCCCAGATACGCAGTATTTT
V: TRBV10-3; J: TRBJ1-2; D: TRBD1; size: NA; CDR3: CAIRRTGGNGDGYTF; DNA: TGTGCCATCAGAAGGACAGGGGGAAACGGAGATGGCTACACCTTC
V: TRBV15; J: TRBJ2-1; D: TRBD2; size: NA; CDR3: CATSRDLLAGGNEQFF; DNA: TGTGCCACCAGCAGAGATCTACTAGCGGGGGGGAATGAGCAGTTCTTC
V: TRBV5-4; J: TRBJ1-2; D: TRBD1; size: NA; CDR3: CASSLMGDRGSWDGYTF; DNA: TGTGCCAGCAGCTTGATGGGGGACAGGGGCTCATGGGATGGCTACACCTTC
V: TRBV5-4; J: TRBJ2-3; D: TRBD2; size: NA; CDR3: CASSFGTSRTDTQYF; DNA: TGTGCCAGCAGCTTTGGGACTAGCCGCACAGATACGCAGTATTTT
V: TRBV7-9; J: TRBJ1-2; D: TRBD1; size: NA; CDR3: CASSLMPGTGANYGYTF; DNA: TGTGCCAGCAGCTTAATGCCCGGGACAGGGGCTAACTATGGCTACACCTTC
V: TRBV4-1; J: TRBJ2-7; D: TRBD1; size: NA; CDR3: CASSQQGGAGQGGMDEQYF; DNA: TGCGCCAGCAGCCAACAAGGCGGTGCCGGACAGGGCGGCATGGACGAGCAGTACTTC
V: TRBV5-5; J: TRBJ2-1; D: TRBD2; size: NA; CDR3: CASSRERGDYNEQFF; DNA: TGTGCCAGCAGCAGGGAGCGGGGGGACTACAATGAGCAGTTCTTC
V: TRBV27; J: TRBJ1-2; D: TRBD1; size: NA; CDR3: CASSFGTGAGYGYTF; DNA: TGTGCCAGCAGTTTCGGGACAGGGGCGGGCTATGGCTACACCTTC
V: TRBV6-5; J: TRBJ1-3; D: NA; size: once; CDR3: CASSYPGTSGNTIYF; DNA: TGTGCCAGCAGTTACCCCGGGACTTCTGGAAACACCATATATTTT
V: TRBV28; J: TRBJ1-3; D: TRBD1; size: NA; CDR3: CASQPGTVFGNTIYF; DNA: TGTGCCAGCCAGCCCGGGACAGTCTTTGGAAACACCATATATTTT
V: TRBV6-1; J: TRBJ2-7; D: TRBD2; size: NA; CDR3: CASSELPIAGGPGEQYF; DNA: TGTGCCAGCAGTGAACTCCCCATAGCGGGGGGGCCCGGGGAGCAGTACTTC
V: TRBV11-2; J: TRBJ2-4; D: NA; size: NA; CDR3: CASSPTVLNLKNIQYF; DNA: TGTGCCAGCAGTCCGACAGTCTTAAACCTCAAAAACATTCAGTACTTC
V: TRBV29-1; J: TRBJ2-7; D: NA; size: NA; CDR3: CSALGTASSSYEQYF; DNA: TGCAGCGCACTCGGCACGGCCTCTAGCTCCTACGAGCAGTACTTC
V: TRBV19; J: TRBJ2-7; D: NA; size: few; CDR3: CASRPRGSYEQYF; DNA: TGTGCCAGTAGGCCGAGGGGGTCTTACGAGCAGTACTTC
V: TRBV28; J: TRBJ2-7; D: TRBD1; size: NA; CDR3: CASSLTGESYEQYF; DNA: TGTGCCAGCAGCTTGACAGGGGAAAGTTACGAGCAGTACTTC
V: TRBV19; J: TRBJ2-1; D: NA; size: NA; CDR3: CASSIWRDVNEQFF; DNA: TGTGCCAGTAGTATTTGGCGGGATGTCAATGAGCAGTTCTTC
V: TRBV29-1; J: TRBJ2-1; D: TRBD2; size: NA; CDR3: CSVDPGLAGGTYKGHEQFF; DNA: TGCAGCGTGGATCCGGGGCTAGCGGGGGGGACCTACAAGGGGCATGAGCAGTTCTTC
V: TRBV7-9; J: TRBJ2-7; D: NA; size: NA; CDR3: CASSPLTLGGSYEQYF; DNA: TGTGCCAGCAGCCCCCTGACCTTGGGAGGCTCCTACGAGCAGTACTTC
V: TRBV5-1; J: TRBJ2-5; D: NA; size: NA; CDR3: CASSRDGGGETQYF; DNA: TGCGCCAGCAGCCGAGATGGGGGCGGAGAGACCCAGTACTTC
V: TRBV2; J: TRBJ1-1; D: NA; size: NA; CDR3: CASIDTVMNTEAFF; DNA: TGTGCCAGCATCGATACAGTCATGAACACTGAAGCTTTCTTT
V: TRBV4-1; J: TRBJ2-7; D: NA; size: few; CDR3: CASSLGLISYEQYF; DNA: TGCGCCAGCAGCCTCGGACTGATCTCTTACGAGCAGTACTTC
V: TRBV5-4; J: TRBJ2-5; D: TRBD2; size: NA; CDR3: CASSLDASGSRETQYF; DNA: TGTGCCAGCAGCTTGGATGCTAGCGGGAGCCGAGAGACCCAGTACTTC
V: TRBV4-3; J: TRBJ2-7; D: NA; size: NA; CDR3: CASSQGSYRGGEQYF; DNA: TGCGCCAGCAGCCAAGGTTCATACAGGGGGGGCGAGCAGTACTTC
V: TRBV27; J: TRBJ1-6; D: NA; size: few; CDR3: CASSLFVSGVVSPLHF; DNA: TGTGCCAGCAGTTTATTTGTCTCGGGGGTGGTGTCACCCCTCCACTTT
V: TRBV10-1; J: TRBJ2-3; D: TRBD2; size: NA; CDR3: CASSGGSRTDTQYF; DNA: TGCGCCAGCAGCGGCGGGAGCCGGACAGATACGCAGTATTTT
V: TRBV11-2; J: TRBJ2-3; D: TRBD2; size: NA; CDR3: CASSLREGTHTDTQYF; DNA: TGTGCCAGCAGCTTAAGGGAGGGCACCCACACAGATACGCAGTATTTT
V: TRBV7-2; J: TRBJ2-1; D: TRBD2; size: once; CDR3: CASRSGREGFNEQFF; DNA: TGTGCCAGCAGGAGCGGGAGGGAGGGGTTCAATGAGCAGTTCTTC
V: TRBV5-1; J: TRBJ2-1; D: NA; size: NA; CDR3: CASSLRSRGFGYNEQFF; DNA: TGCGCCAGCAGCTTGAGGTCAAGGGGATTTGGCTACAATGAGCAGTTCTTC